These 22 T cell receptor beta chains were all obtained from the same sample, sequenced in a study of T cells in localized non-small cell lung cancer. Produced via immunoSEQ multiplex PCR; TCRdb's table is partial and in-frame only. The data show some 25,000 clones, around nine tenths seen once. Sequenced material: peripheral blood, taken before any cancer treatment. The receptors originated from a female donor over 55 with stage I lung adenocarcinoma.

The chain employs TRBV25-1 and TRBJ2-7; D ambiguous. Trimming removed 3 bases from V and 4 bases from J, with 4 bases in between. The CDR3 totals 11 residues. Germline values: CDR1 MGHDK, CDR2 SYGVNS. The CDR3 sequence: CASSDFYEQYF. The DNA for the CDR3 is TGTGCCAGCAGTGATTTTTACGAGCAGTACTTC.

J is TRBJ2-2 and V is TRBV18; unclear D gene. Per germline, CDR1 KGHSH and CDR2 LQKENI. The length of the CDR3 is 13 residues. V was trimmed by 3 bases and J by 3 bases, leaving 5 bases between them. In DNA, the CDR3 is TGTGCCAGCTCACCGTCGGACACCGGGGAGCTGTTTTTT. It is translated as CASSPSDTGELFF.

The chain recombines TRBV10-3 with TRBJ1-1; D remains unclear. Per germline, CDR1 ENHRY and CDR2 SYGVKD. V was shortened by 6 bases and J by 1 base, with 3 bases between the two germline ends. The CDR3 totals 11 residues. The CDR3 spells CAIRGNTEAFF. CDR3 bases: TGTGCCATCAGGGGGAACACTGAAGCTTTCTTT.

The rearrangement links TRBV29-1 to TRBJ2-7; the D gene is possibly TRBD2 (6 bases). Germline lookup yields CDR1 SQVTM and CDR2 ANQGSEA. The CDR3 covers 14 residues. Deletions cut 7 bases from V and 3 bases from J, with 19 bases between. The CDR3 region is CSAAPGGRFYEQYF. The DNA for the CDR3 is TGCAGCGCTGCCCCCGGGGGACGCTTCTACGAGCAGTACTTC.

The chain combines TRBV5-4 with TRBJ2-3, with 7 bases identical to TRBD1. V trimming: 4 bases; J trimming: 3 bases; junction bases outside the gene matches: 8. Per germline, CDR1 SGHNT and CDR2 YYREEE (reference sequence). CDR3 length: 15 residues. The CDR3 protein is CASSQTGFRTDTQYF. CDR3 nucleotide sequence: TGTGCCAGCAGCCAGACAGGGTTCAGGACAGATACGCAGTATTTT.

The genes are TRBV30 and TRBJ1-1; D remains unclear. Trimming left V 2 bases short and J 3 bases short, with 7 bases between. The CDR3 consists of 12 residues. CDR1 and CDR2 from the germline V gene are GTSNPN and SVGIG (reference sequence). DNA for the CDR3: TGTGCCTGGAGTACTGGTTACACTGAAGCTTTCTTT. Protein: CAWSTGYTEAFF.

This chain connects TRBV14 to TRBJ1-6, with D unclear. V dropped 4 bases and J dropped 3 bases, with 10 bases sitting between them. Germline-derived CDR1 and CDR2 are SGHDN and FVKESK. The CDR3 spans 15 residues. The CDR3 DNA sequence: TGTGCCAGCAGCCGCCAGACGGGCTATAATTCACCCCTCCACTTT. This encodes CASSRQTGYNSPLHF.

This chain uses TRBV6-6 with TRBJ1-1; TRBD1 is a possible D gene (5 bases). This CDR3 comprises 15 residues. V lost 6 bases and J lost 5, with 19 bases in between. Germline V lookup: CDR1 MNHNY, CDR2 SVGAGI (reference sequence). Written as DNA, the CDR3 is TGTGCCAGCAGCCCACCTCTGACGGGGGTTACTGAAGCTTTCTTT. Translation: CASSPPLTGVTEAFF.

Here the CDR3 reads CASRRTSGRISYEQYF. For the CDR3, the DNA is TGTGCCAGCAGGCGGACTAGCGGGAGGATTTCCTACGAGCAGTACTTC. The chain has TRBV5-6 and TRBJ2-7, with 14 bases fitting TRBD2. This CDR3 contains 16 residues. Germline trimming cut 5 bases from V and 1 base from J; bases unmatched to any gene: 5. Germline-derived CDR1 and CDR2 are SGHDT and YYEEEE. The variable domain in full, completed from reference TRBV5-6 and TRBJ2-7, reads DAGVTQSPTHLIKTRGQQVTLRCSPKSGHDTVSWYQQALGQGPQFIFQYYEEEERQRGNFPDRFSGHQFPNYSSELNVNALLLGDSALYLCASRRTSGRISYEQYFGPGTRLTVT.

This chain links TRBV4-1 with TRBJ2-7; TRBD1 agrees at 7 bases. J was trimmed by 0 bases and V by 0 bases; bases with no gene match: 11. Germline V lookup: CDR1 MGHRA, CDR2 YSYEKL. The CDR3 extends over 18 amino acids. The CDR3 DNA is TGCGCCAGCAGCCAAGAATACCCCTCCGGGACAGTCTCCTACGAGCAGTACTTC. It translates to CASSQEYPSGTVSYEQYF.

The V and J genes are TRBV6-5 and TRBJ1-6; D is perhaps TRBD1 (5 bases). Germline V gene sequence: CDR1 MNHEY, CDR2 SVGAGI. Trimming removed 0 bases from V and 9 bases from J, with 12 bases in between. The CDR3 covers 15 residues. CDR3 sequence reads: CASSYSLAGGSPLHF. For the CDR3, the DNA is TGTGCCAGCAGTTACTCACTCGCCGGGGGTTCACCCCTCCACTTT.

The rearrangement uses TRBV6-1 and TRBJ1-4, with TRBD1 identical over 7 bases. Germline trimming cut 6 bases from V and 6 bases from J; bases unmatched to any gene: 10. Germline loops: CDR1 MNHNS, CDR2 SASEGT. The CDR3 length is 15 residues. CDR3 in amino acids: CASSWTGRSDEKLFF. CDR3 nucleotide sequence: TGTGCCAGCAGCTGGACAGGACGGTCGGATGAAAAACTGTTTTTT.

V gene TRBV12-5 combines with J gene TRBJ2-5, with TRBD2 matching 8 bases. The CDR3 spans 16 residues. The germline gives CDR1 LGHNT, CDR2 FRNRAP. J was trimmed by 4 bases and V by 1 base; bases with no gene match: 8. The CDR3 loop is CASGLGSGGPGETQYF. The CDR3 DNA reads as TGTGCTAGTGGTTTGGGAAGCGGGGGCCCTGGAGAGACCCAGTACTTC. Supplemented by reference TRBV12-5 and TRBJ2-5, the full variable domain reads DARVTQTPRHKVTEMGQEVTMRCQPILGHNTVFWYRQTMMQGLELLAYFRNRAPLDDSGMPKDRFSAEMPDATLATLKIQPSEPRDSAVYFCASGLGSGGPGETQYFGPGTRLLVL.

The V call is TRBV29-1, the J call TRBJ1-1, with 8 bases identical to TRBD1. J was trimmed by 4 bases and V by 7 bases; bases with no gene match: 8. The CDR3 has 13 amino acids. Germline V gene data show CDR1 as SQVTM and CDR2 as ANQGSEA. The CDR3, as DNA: TGCAGCGGTGGCCTCGGACAGGGCACTGAAGCTTTCTTT. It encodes CSGGLGQGTEAFF.

The CDR3 here is CASSPLAGLNYGYTF. CDR3 DNA sequence: TGCGCCAGCAGCCCCCTTGCAGGGTTGAACTATGGCTACACCTTC. This rearrangement joins TRBV5-1 to TRBJ1-2, with D tentatively TRBD1 (5 bases). This CDR3 spans 15 amino acids. V was trimmed by 4 bases and J by 2 bases, leaving 15 bases between them. CDR1 and CDR2 (germline): SGHRS, YFSETQ.

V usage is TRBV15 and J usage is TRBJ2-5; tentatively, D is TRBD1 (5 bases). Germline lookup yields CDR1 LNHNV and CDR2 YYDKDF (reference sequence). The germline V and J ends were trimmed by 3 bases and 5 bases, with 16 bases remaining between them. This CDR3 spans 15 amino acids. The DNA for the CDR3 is TGTGCCACCAGCAGGGACAAGAGGTTCGGGGAGACCCAGTACTTC. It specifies CATSRDKRFGETQYF.

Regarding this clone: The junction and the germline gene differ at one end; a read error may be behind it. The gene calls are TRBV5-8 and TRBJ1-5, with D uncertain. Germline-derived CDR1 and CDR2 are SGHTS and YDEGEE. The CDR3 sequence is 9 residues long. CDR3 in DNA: TGTGCCAGCAGCTCCTTTCCGAATTTT. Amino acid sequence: CASSSFPNF.

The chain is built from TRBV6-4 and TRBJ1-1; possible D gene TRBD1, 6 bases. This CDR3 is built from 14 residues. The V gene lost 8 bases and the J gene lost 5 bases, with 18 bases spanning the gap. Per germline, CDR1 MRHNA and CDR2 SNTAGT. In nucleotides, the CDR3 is TGTGCCAGCGCTAGCGTGGGGGGCGCTACTGAAGCTTTCTTT. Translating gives CASASVGGATEAFF.

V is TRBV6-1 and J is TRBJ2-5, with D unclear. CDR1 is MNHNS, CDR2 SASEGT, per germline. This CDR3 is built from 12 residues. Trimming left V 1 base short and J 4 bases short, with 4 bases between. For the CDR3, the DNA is TGTGCCAGCAGTGAAGAGGGAGAGACCCAGTACTTC. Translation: CASSEEGETQYF.

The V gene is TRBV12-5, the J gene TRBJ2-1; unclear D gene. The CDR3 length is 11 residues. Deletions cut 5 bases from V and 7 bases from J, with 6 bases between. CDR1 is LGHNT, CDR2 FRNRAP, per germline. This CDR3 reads CASGAQNEQFF. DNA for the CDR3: TGTGCTAGTGGTGCCCAAAATGAGCAGTTCTTC.

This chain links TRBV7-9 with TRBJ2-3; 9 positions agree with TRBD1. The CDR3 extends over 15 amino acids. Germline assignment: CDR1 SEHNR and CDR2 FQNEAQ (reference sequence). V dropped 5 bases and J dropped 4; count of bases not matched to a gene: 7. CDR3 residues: CASSIRQGVADTQYF. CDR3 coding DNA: TGTGCCAGCAGCATCAGACAGGGGGTTGCAGATACGCAGTATTTT.

CDR3 in DNA: TGCAGCGTTGAAGATCGGGGCAGTCCAGCCAAAAACATTCAGTACTTC. It encodes CSVEDRGSPAKNIQYF. The chain is built from TRBV29-1 and TRBJ2-4, with D possibly called TRBD1 or TRBD2 (5 bases each). The CDR3 loop spans 16 amino acids. Trimming took 0 bases from V and 0 from J, leaving 12 bases between them. From germline, CDR1 is SQVTM and CDR2 ANQGSEA.